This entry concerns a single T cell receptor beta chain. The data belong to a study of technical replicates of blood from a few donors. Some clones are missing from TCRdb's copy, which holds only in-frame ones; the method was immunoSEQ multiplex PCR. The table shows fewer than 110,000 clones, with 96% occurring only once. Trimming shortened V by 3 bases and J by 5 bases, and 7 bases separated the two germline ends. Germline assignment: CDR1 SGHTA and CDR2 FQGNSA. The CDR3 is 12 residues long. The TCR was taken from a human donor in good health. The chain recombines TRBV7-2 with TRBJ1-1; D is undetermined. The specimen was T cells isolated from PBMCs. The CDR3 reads CASSLGTTEAFF. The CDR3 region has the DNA TGTGCCAGCAGCTTGGGCACAACTGAAGCTTTCTTT. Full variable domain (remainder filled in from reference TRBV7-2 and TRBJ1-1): GAGVSQSPSNKVTEKGKDVELRCDPISGHTALYWYRQSLGQGLEFLIYFQGNSAPDKSGLPSDRFSAERTGGSVSTLTIQRTQQEDSAVYLCASSLGTTEAFFGQGTRLTVV.